One T cell receptor beta chain is described in this entry. Germline CDR1 is KGHSH and CDR2 is LQKENI. The junction had 5 bases not matched to a gene; V was cut back by 3 bases and J by 0 bases. There are 16 residues in the CDR3. The data belong to a study of blood T cell repertoires in COVID-19. Study background: The United States, Italy and Spain supplied acute and convalescent COVID-19 samples. Nucleic acid was either cDNA or gDNA, and it came from T cells, B-cell-depleted T cells, or PBMCs.

Some clones are missing from TCRdb's copy, which holds only in-frame ones; the method was immunoSEQ multiplex PCR. The sample carries 400,000 or so clones, around nine tenths recorded once. The TCR was taken from a woman aged 40 to 55 with COVID-19, enrolled during active disease. The sample consisted of peripheral blood. The V gene is TRBV18, the J gene TRBJ2-1; 7 bases line up with TRBD1. CDR3: CASSPDRSSSYNEQFF. In DNA, the CDR3 is TGTGCCAGCTCACCGGACAGGTCGAGCTCCTACAATGAGCAGTTCTTC.